The rows below give T cell receptor beta chains drawn from one sample of a study of Graves' ophthalmopathy and Graves' hyperthyroidism. MiXCR, run by TCRdb on the multiplex PCR reads, gives a single entry per CDR3 protein. The sample includes approximately 41,000 distinct CDR3 sequences, around 50% of them seen just once. Material: peripheral blood. Receptors were obtained from an adult man with Graves' ophthalmopathy. Both conserved end residues are part of each CDR3. Fields, in order: clone size, D gene, V gene, CDR3 protein. D genes are given only for firm matches. Expanded clones are given a class, and other clones once, few, many or no size at all.

clone_size: NA
d_call: TRBD1
v_call: TRBV7-9
cdr3_aa: CASSYRDRDKWDSEAFF

clone_size: many
d_call: TRBD2
v_call: TRBV6-5
cdr3_aa: CASSRDSGVSSYNEQFF

clone_size: NA
d_call: NA
v_call: TRBV7-9
cdr3_aa: CASSLWRTDQETQYF

clone_size: NA
d_call: NA
v_call: TRBV19
cdr3_aa: CASRTPGWQYF

clone_size: once
d_call: TRBD1
v_call: TRBV15
cdr3_aa: CAPSSPGGDTQYF

clone_size: NA
d_call: NA
v_call: TRBV29-1
cdr3_aa: CSGSQSRTGNEQFF

clone_size: NA
d_call: TRBD1
v_call: TRBV29-1
cdr3_aa: CSVQIPGQGYGYTF

clone_size: many
d_call: NA
v_call: TRBV7-9
cdr3_aa: CASSKGERELFF

clone_size: many
d_call: TRBD1
v_call: TRBV7-9
cdr3_aa: CASSETGSYNEQFF

clone_size: NA
d_call: NA
v_call: TRBV4-2
cdr3_aa: CASSQNGQSDQTQHF

clone_size: many
d_call: NA
v_call: TRBV5-1
cdr3_aa: CASSFAWGARGDTQYF

clone_size: many
d_call: NA
v_call: TRBV7-2
cdr3_aa: CASRRSSGNTIYF

clone_size: many
d_call: TRBD1
v_call: TRBV19
cdr3_aa: CASGRRGDSSTNQPQHF

clone_size: NA
d_call: NA
v_call: TRBV24-1
cdr3_aa: CATSRGASTDTQYF

clone_size: NA
d_call: TRBD1
v_call: TRBV10-3
cdr3_aa: CAISGQGPYGYTF

clone_size: NA
d_call: NA
v_call: TRBV6-4
cdr3_aa: CASSDSDGSTGELFF

clone_size: NA
d_call: NA
v_call: TRBV5-1
cdr3_aa: CASSAGGTLYNEQFF

clone_size: many
d_call: TRBD1
v_call: TRBV20-1
cdr3_aa: CSAGRTGGYLGEAFF

clone_size: NA
d_call: NA
v_call: TRBV7-7
cdr3_aa: CASSLDSFAGELFF

clone_size: many
d_call: NA
v_call: TRBV3-1
cdr3_aa: CASSQTTDTQYF

clone_size: many
d_call: TRBD2
v_call: TRBV2
cdr3_aa: CASSWASGVETQYF

clone_size: NA
d_call: NA
v_call: TRBV7-8
cdr3_aa: CASSLGSSVTDTQYF

clone_size: many
d_call: NA
v_call: TRBV7-6
cdr3_aa: CASSLGPLETQYF

clone_size: medium-sized
d_call: NA
v_call: TRBV20-1
cdr3_aa: CSARRNPTRFAETQYF

clone_size: NA
d_call: NA
v_call: TRBV9
cdr3_aa: CASSPGSSYEQYF

clone_size: NA
d_call: NA
v_call: TRBV10-3
cdr3_aa: CAINADRNTEAFF

clone_size: once
d_call: NA
v_call: TRBV19
cdr3_aa: CASSIGHRESAETQYF

clone_size: NA
d_call: TRBD2
v_call: TRBV29-1
cdr3_aa: CSVRDWSGGANTQYF

clone_size: many
d_call: NA
v_call: TRBV19
cdr3_aa: CASSIKGGYEQYF